One and the same sample provided the 18 T cell receptor beta chains below, sequenced in a study of blood T cell repertoires in COVID-19. Here immunoSEQ multiplex PCR was the method, and the copy in TCRdb shows in-frame clones only, minus some. Among fewer than 25,000 clones listed, approximately 86% were seen once. The sample was peripheral blood. The receptors shown here come from a human donor in a cohort sampled during active COVID-19. The donor label of this sample is uncertain.

V is TRBV18 and J is TRBJ2-3; 7 bases fit TRBD2. CDR1 and CDR2 from the germline V gene are KGHSH and LQKENI. CDR3 size: 16 residues. The V and J ends lost 6 bases and 1 base, in that order; junction bases with no gene match: 10. The CDR3 reads CASSSRLAEGTDTQYF. The CDR3 nucleotides are TGTGCCAGCTCGTCCCGACTAGCCGAAGGCACAGATACGCAGTATTTT.

The J gene is TRBJ1-2, the V gene TRBV30; the D is unclear. From germline, CDR1 is GTSNPN and CDR2 SVGIG (reference sequence). The V end was cut by 0 bases, the J end by 4 bases, with 12 bases between. The CDR3 contains 14 residues. CDR3 nucleotide sequence: TGTGCCTGGAGTGTTGGGAGGGAAATCTATGGCTACACCTTC. This encodes CAWSVGREIYGYTF.

The chain combines TRBV7-9 with TRBJ2-3; possible D gene TRBD2, 6 bases. Germline CDR1 SEHNR, CDR2 FQNEAQ (reference sequence). V gave up 7 bases and J gave up 3 bases, with 14 bases separating them. The CDR3 contains 14 residues. The CDR3 reads CASKEGLRTDTQYF. CDR3 nucleotides: TGTGCCAGCAAGGAGGGCCTAAGAACAGATACGCAGTATTTT. Full variable domain (outside the CDR3, taken from reference TRBV7-9 and TRBJ2-3): DTGVSQNPRHKITKRGQNVTFRCDPISEHNRLYWYRQTLGQGPEFLTYFQNEAQLEKSRLLSDRFSAERPKGSFSTLEIQRTEQGDSAMYLCASKEGLRTDTQYFGPGTRLTVL.

This chain joins TRBV7-9 and TRBJ2-5, with 8 bases fitting TRBD1. CDR3 length: 13 residues. Trimming took 5 bases from V and 4 from J; bases not matched to a gene: 3. Per germline, CDR1 SEHNR and CDR2 FQNEAQ (reference sequence). In nucleotides, the CDR3 is TGTGCCAGCAGCCCAGGGGGCACAGAGACCCAGTACTTC. This gives the protein CASSPGGTETQYF.

The J gene is TRBJ1-1, the V gene TRBV19; D ambiguous. The V end lost 0 bases, the J end lost 1 base, and 9 bases lay between the germline ends. CDR3 length: 15 residues. CDR1 and CDR2 (germline): LNHDA, SQIVND (reference sequence). The CDR3 nucleotides read TGTGCCAGTAGTATAGATAGCCGAGAGAACACTGAAGCTTTCTTT. Amino acid sequence: CASSIDSRENTEAFF.

As regards this clone: At one boundary the junction diverges from the germline segment, which might be a read error. V is TRBV19 and J is TRBJ2-1; D possibly corresponds to TRBD1 (5 bases). Germline CDR1 reads LNHDA; CDR2 reads SQIVND (reference sequence). This CDR3 is built from 12 residues. DNA for the CDR3: TGTGCCACCTTAGGGGCAGGGCCTTATAAGGTCTTC. Translated: CATLGAGPYKVF.

The chain is built from TRBV21-1 and TRBJ2-1; TRBD2, as called in the table, went unchecked against the DNA. TRBV21-1 has pseudogene status. This CDR3 has 15 amino acids. CDR3 sequence: CASNPGAGGYNEQFF. The CDR3 DNA reads as TGTGCCAGCAACCCGGGAGCGGGGGGGTACAATGAGCAGTTCTTC.

V usage is TRBV5-1 and J usage is TRBJ2-3; possible D gene TRBD2, 6 bases. The CDR3 has 13 residues. With 4 bases removed from V and 5 bases from J, the gap between germline ends came to 11 bases. Germline V gene lookup returns CDR1 SGHRS and CDR2 YFSETQ. Here the CDR3 DNA reads TGCGCCAGCAGCCCGTTGGGGGGAGATACGCAGTATTTT. Its translation: CASSPLGGDTQYF.

V and J are TRBV4-1 and TRBJ2-5; the match to TRBD2 covers 9 bases. V dropped 4 bases and J dropped 2; count of bases not matched to a gene: 5. The CDR3 extends over 15 amino acids. The germline CDR1 and CDR2 sequences are MGHRA and YSYEKL. The CDR3: CASSRQSGRQETQYF. CDR3 coding DNA: TGCGCCAGCAGCCGCCAGAGCGGGAGGCAAGAGACCCAGTACTTC.

The genes are TRBV27 and TRBJ2-2; the match to TRBD2 covers 13 bases. Germline values: CDR1 MNHEY, CDR2 SMNVEV (reference sequence). CDR3 length: 15 amino acids. The V segment lost 4 bases and the J segment 5 bases; nucleotides outside the gene matches: 1. The CDR3, as DNA: TGTGCCAGCAGTTGGACTAGCGGGGGAACCGGGGAGCTGTTTTTT. The encoded protein is CASSWTSGGTGELFF.

This clone is classed as medium-sized (0.01 to 0.1%). J is TRBJ1-1 and V is TRBV3-1 (or the pseudogene TRBV3-2); D remains unclear. Germline values: CDR1 LGHDT, CDR2 YNNKEL (reference sequence). Trimming took off 0 bases at V and 0 bases at J, with 5 bases between the two ends. This CDR3 is 14 amino acids long. For the CDR3, the DNA is TGTGCCAGCAGCCAAGATCACATGAACACTGAAGCTTTCTTT. It codes for CASSQDHMNTEAFF.

The J gene is TRBJ2-5, the V gene TRBV7-2, with 11 bases identical to TRBD1. Germline V gene data show CDR1 as SGHTA and CDR2 as FQGNSA. The trim removed 4 bases at V and 9 bases at J, leaving 10 bases unmatched. The CDR3 has 15 amino acids. In DNA form, the CDR3 reads TGTGCCAGCAGCTGGGGACAGGGGGACCTCGGAGCCCAGTACTTC. Translating gives CASSWGQGDLGAQYF. Combining the CDR3 with reference TRBV7-2 and TRBJ2-5 gives the whole variable domain GAGVSQSPSNKVTEKGKDVELRCDPISGHTALYWYRQSLGQGLEFLIYFQGNSAPDKSGLPSDRFSAERTGGSVSTLTIQRTQQEDSAVYLCASSWGQGDLGAQYFGPGTRLLVL.

This clone has a single count. The chain couples TRBV5-6 to TRBJ2-2; 13 bases are shared with TRBD2. Trimming removed 4 bases from V and 5 bases from J; junction bases left unmatched: 8. From germline, CDR1 is SGHDT and CDR2 YYEEEE. The CDR3 covers 17 residues. Here the CDR3 reads CASSPWTSGGGTGELFF. CDR3 nucleotide sequence: TGTGCCAGCAGCCCATGGACTAGCGGGGGAGGGACCGGGGAGCTGTTTTTT.

This clone occurred once. This chain connects TRBV7-3 to TRBJ2-1; TRBD1 is a possible D gene (6 bases). Germline CDR1 is SGHTA and CDR2 is FQGTGA. V was pared by 4 bases and J by 2 bases, with 15 bases between. The CDR3 loop spans 16 amino acids. CDR3 sequence reads: CASSSTPGAAYNEQFF. Written as DNA, the CDR3 is TGTGCCAGCAGCTCAACCCCAGGGGCCGCCTACAATGAGCAGTTCTTC. Full variable domain (missing parts from reference TRBV7-3 and TRBJ2-1): GAGVSQTPSNKVTEKGKYVELRCDPISGHTALYWYRQSLGQGPEFLIYFQGTGAADDSGLPNDRFFAVRPEGSVSTLKIQRTERGDSAVYLCASSSTPGAAYNEQFFGPGTRLTVL.

The gene calls are TRBV5-4 and TRBJ1-2; D gene unclear. The CDR3 length is 12 residues. Germline V gene sequence: CDR1 SGHNT, CDR2 YYREEE (reference sequence). The V end was cut by 0 bases, the J end by 5 bases, with 5 bases between. Written as DNA, the CDR3 is TGTGCCAGCAGCTTGGCCAGTTATGGCTACACCTTC. It codes for CASSLASYGYTF. Based on the CDR3 plus reference TRBV5-4 and TRBJ1-2, the full variable domain is ETGVTQSPTHLIKTRGQQVTLRCSSQSGHNTVSWYQQALGQGPQFIFQYYREEENGRGNFPPRFSGLQFPNYSSELNVNALELDDSALYLCASSLASYGYTFGSGTRLTVV.

The chain carries TRBV4-2 and TRBJ2-7; D might be TRBD2 (6 bases). Germline V gives CDR1 LGHNA, CDR2 YNFKEQ. The CDR3 has 15 amino acids. V gave up 1 base and J gave up 0 bases, with 10 bases separating them. The CDR3 DNA is TGTGCCAGCAGCCAAGGAAATAGCGGCTCCTACGAGCAGTACTTC. Residues: CASSQGNSGSYEQYF.

The chain has TRBV4-1 and TRBJ2-3; TRBD2 aligns across 8 bases. In germline, CDR1 is MGHRA, CDR2 YSYEKL. This CDR3 contains 14 residues. The V gene end was trimmed by 6 bases and the J gene end by 1 base; junction bases not matched to a gene: 3. Written as DNA, the CDR3 is TGCGCCAGCAGGCGGGGGGAGGGCACAGATACGCAGTATTTT. Translated: CASRRGEGTDTQYF.

The rearrangement links TRBV6-5 to TRBJ2-2; a weak D match, TRBD1 (5 bases). Germline assignment: CDR1 MNHEY and CDR2 SVGAGI. The ends were cut back, 0 bases at V and 7 bases at J, with 15 bases in the middle. CDR3 length equals 16 residues. The chain's CDR3 is CASSYSSRATIGELFF. CDR3 nucleotides: TGTGCCAGCAGTTACTCGAGCAGGGCAACGATCGGGGAGCTGTTTTTT.